One sample yielded the 17 T cell receptor beta chains listed below, sequenced in a study of cytomegalovirus exposure and HLA in healthy donors. PCR primers comprised 60 Vbeta and 13 Jbeta primers. TCRdb's table, derived via immunoSEQ multiplex PCR, lists solely in-frame clones and lacks some. The table includes about 160,000 clones, less than 90% detected once. Material for sequencing was PBMCs. The source is a boy aged 2 to 10 in good health and CMV-seronegative.

In the case of this clone: Other DNA sequences in the sample encode the same CDR3. This chain uses TRBV29-1 with TRBJ1-2, with 7 bases aligning to TRBD1. Trimming removed 4 bases from V and 7 bases from J; junction bases left unmatched: 3. The CDR3 is 11 amino acids. CDR1 is SQVTM and CDR2 is ANQGSEA in the germline V gene. The CDR3 nucleotides read TGCAGCGTTGGACAGGGCTCTGGCTACACCTTC. Translating it yields CSVGQGSGYTF.

The V gene is TRBV11-2, the J gene TRBJ1-1; D call uncertain. The CDR3 is made up of 16 amino acids. Germline assignment: CDR1 SGHAT and CDR2 FQNNGV. V dropped 3 bases and J dropped 2 bases, with 16 bases sitting between them. CDR3 DNA sequence: TGTGCCAGCAGCTTCCCCCGCTCCGCCAGTAACACTGAAGCTTTCTTT. Translating it yields CASSFPRSASNTEAFF.

This chain connects TRBV2 to TRBJ1-4; the D gene is possibly TRBD1 (6 bases). Germline CDR1 and CDR2: SNHLY and FYNNEI. The CDR3 spans 14 residues. Between the trimmed V and J ends, which lost 6 bases and 3 bases, there was a span of 11 bases. CDR3 loop: CASSVDSPNEKLFF. DNA of the CDR3: TGTGCCAGCAGCGTGGACAGCCCTAATGAAAAACTGTTTTTT.

J is TRBJ1-5 and V is TRBV19, with D tentatively TRBD1 (5 bases). The CDR3 totals 15 residues. The germline V gene has CDR1 LNHDA and CDR2 SQIVND (reference sequence). The V end lost 1 base, the J end lost 11 bases, and 18 bases lay between the germline ends. The CDR3 region is CASSIGRRGESAQHF. Written as DNA, the CDR3 is TGTGCCAGTAGTATAGGTCGGAGGGGTGAATCAGCCCAGCATTTT.

The chain carries TRBV18 and TRBJ1-2; D is unclear. CDR3 size: 11 residues. The germline V gene has CDR1 KGHSH and CDR2 LQKENI. Trimming removed 4 bases at V and 8 bases at J, with 8 bases between. CDR3 residues: CASSQGAGYTF. In DNA, the CDR3 is TGTGCCAGCTCACAGGGAGCGGGCTACACCTTC.

The rearrangement uses TRBV5-1 and TRBJ1-2; perhaps TRBD1 as D (6 bases). This CDR3 region has 15 residues. CDR1 SGHRS and CDR2 YFSETQ come from the germline V gene. V shed 2 bases and J shed 1 base, with 12 bases lying between them. The CDR3 DNA is TGCGCCAGCAGCTTACAGGGCGACAGTAACTATGGCTACACCTTC. It encodes CASSLQGDSNYGYTF.

This clone was seen once. V gene TRBV10-2 combines with J gene TRBJ1-5; possible D gene TRBD1, 6 bases. Germline V gene data show CDR1 as WSHSY and CDR2 as SAAADI. This CDR3 has 14 amino acids. Trimming took 6 bases from V and 6 from J, leaving 15 bases between them. The CDR3 DNA reads as TGCGCCAGCAGGCGGGGGGCTGAGGGTCAGCCCCAGCATTTT. Protein: CASRRGAEGQPQHF.

The chain recombines TRBV5-1 with TRBJ1-2; 8 bases are a match to TRBD1. Germline V gene data show CDR1 as SGHRS and CDR2 as YFSETQ. V trimming: 1 base; J trimming: 8 bases; junction bases outside the gene matches: 7. The CDR3 runs 14 residues. For the CDR3, the DNA is TGCGCCAGCAGCTTGCAGACAGGGGAGAAAGGCTACACCTTC. It specifies CASSLQTGEKGYTF.

The chain joins TRBV11-3 to TRBJ2-5; D possibly corresponds to TRBD1 (5 bases). This CDR3 has 15 amino acids. V was shortened by 1 base and J by 0 bases, with 9 bases between the two germline ends. Germline V gives CDR1 SGHNT, CDR2 YENEEA. This CDR3 reads CASSLGGRDQETQYF. The CDR3 bases are TGTGCCAGCAGCTTAGGGGGCAGGGACCAAGAGACCCAGTACTTC.

The chain couples TRBV27 to TRBJ2-7, with a tentative D call TRBD1 (6 bases). Germline V gene lookup returns CDR1 MNHEY and CDR2 SMNVEV (reference sequence). V dropped 6 bases and J dropped 5 bases, with 20 bases sitting between them. The length of the CDR3 is 15 residues. The CDR3 here is CASRLGAGTPNEQYF. The CDR3 DNA reads as TGTGCCAGCAGGTTGGGGGCAGGGACACCCAACGAGCAGTACTTC.

The chain uses TRBV29-1 and TRBJ1-1; unclear D gene. There are 14 residues in the CDR3. Between the trimmed V and J ends, which lost 5 bases and 0 bases, there was a span of 13 bases. The germline V gene has CDR1 SQVTM and CDR2 ANQGSEA. The CDR3 loop reads CSVLPGVLNTEAFF. The CDR3 coding sequence is TGCAGCGTTCTCCCCGGGGTTCTGAACACTGAAGCTTTCTTT.

The chain employs TRBV2 and TRBJ2-1, with TRBD2 identical over 7 bases. The CDR3 sequence is 15 residues long. Germline V lookup: CDR1 SNHLY, CDR2 FYNNEI. Germline trimming cut 8 bases from V and 3 bases from J; bases unmatched to any gene: 10. This CDR3 is CASSGGEIIYNEQFF. DNA for the CDR3: TGTGCCAGCTCTGGGGGGGAGATAATCTACAATGAGCAGTTCTTC.

The chain uses TRBV29-1 and TRBJ2-7, with a possible D match to TRBD1 (6 bases). CDR3 length: 12 residues. V lost 4 bases and J 3 bases, leaving 10 bases between the germline ends. CDR1 is SQVTM and CDR2 is ANQGSEA in the germline V gene. In DNA, the CDR3 is TGCAGCGTTGGTACAGGGCTCTACGAGCAGTACTTC. Its protein is CSVGTGLYEQYF.

This chain links TRBV6-4 with TRBJ2-1; 10 nucleotides agree with TRBD2. Germline V lookup: CDR1 MRHNA, CDR2 SNTAGT. V lost 4 bases, J lost 2 bases, and 2 bases stayed unmatched. This CDR3 is built from 15 residues. The CDR3 DNA reads TGTGCCAGCAGTGTACTAGCGGGGCCCTACAATGAGCAGTTCTTC. Protein: CASSVLAGPYNEQFF.

This clone was detected only a few times. The chain has TRBV6-5 and TRBJ2-7; D is ambiguous. The V gene's germline CDR1 is MNHEY and CDR2 SVGAGI. The CDR3 runs 15 residues. The V and J ends lost 6 bases and 6 bases respectively, with 21 bases between them. The CDR3 DNA sequence: TGTGCCAGCAGAACTCCCCCGCCGCGTCGCCTCGAGCAGTACTTC. Protein: CASRTPPPRRLEQYF.

The V call is TRBV6-4, the J call TRBJ1-3; 9 bases map to TRBD1. CDR1 and CDR2 from the germline V gene are MRHNA and SNTAGT. The CDR3 spans 16 residues. With 5 bases clipped from V and 3 bases from J, the junction kept 8 bases outside the gene matches. The chain's CDR3 is CASSRTGQGGGNTIYF. In DNA, the CDR3 is TGTGCCAGCAGTAGGACGGGACAGGGAGGTGGAAACACCATATATTTT.

This clone was detected only once. The chain employs TRBV6-5 and TRBJ2-7; D perhaps matches TRBD2 (5 bases). V lost 4 bases, J lost 5 bases, and 15 bases lay in between. The length of the CDR3 is 14 residues. Germline CDR1 reads MNHEY; CDR2 reads SVGAGI. CDR3 region: CASSLVLGVDEQYF. The CDR3 region has the DNA TGTGCCAGCAGTTTGGTTCTCGGGGTGGACGAGCAGTACTTC.